These 25 T cell receptor beta chains were all obtained from the same sample, sequenced in a study of response to subunit inactivated influenza vaccine. TCRdb re-called the RT-PCR reads through MiXCR, storing one row per CDR3 protein. The table records 650,000 to 800,000 distinct CDR3 sequences, around 13% of them present only once. Material: PBMCs from blood, obtained roughly 2 weeks before vaccination. All receptors derive from a man aged 50 to 59 who received an inactivated influenza vaccine.

This clonotype was found a few times. The rearrangement joins TRBV29-1 to TRBJ2-7; tentatively, D is TRBD1 (6 bases). The CDR3 is made up of 12 amino acids. V dropped 8 bases and J dropped 6 bases, with 17 bases sitting between them. The germline CDR1 and CDR2 sequences are SQVTM and ANQGSEA. In DNA, the CDR3 is TGCAGCTATAGGACAGAAACTACCGAGCAGTACTTC. Amino acids: CSYRTETTEQYF.

Written as DNA, the CDR3 is TGCGCCAGCAGAGGGGACAGCTCTGGAAACACCATATATTTT. Residues: CASRGDSSGNTIYF. The rearrangement uses TRBV5-1 and TRBJ1-3; the match to TRBD1 covers 7 bases. CDR1 and CDR2 (germline): SGHRS, YFSETQ. This CDR3 is 14 amino acids long. Trimming took 5 bases from V and 0 from J; bases not matched to a gene: 2.

The gene calls are TRBV28 and TRBJ2-1, with 11 positions matching TRBD2. The germline V gene encodes CDR1 MDHEN and CDR2 SYDVKM. This CDR3 contains 15 residues. V lost 6 bases and J lost 7; bases outside the gene matches: 8. Here the CDR3 reads CASSRRPSGRNEQFF. The DNA of the CDR3 is TGTGCCAGCAGCCGCCGCCCTAGCGGGAGGAATGAGCAGTTCTTC.

The genes are TRBV20-1 and TRBJ2-7, with D unclear. The germline gives CDR1 DFQATT, CDR2 SNEGSKA (reference sequence). Trimming left V 3 bases short and J 3 bases short, with 9 bases between. CDR3 length: 12 residues. The CDR3 DNA reads as TGCAGTGCTAGTTTTTCGGGCTACGAGCAGTACTTC. Its protein is CSASFSGYEQYF.

This chain uses TRBV24-1 with TRBJ2-1; no firm D call. Germline CDR1 KGHDR, CDR2 SFDVKD. The CDR3 contains 13 residues. The V end lost 0 bases, the J end lost 9 bases, and 8 bases lay between the germline ends. Written as DNA, the CDR3 is TGTGCCACCAGTGATTTGCTTTCAACTGAGCAGTTCTTC. It specifies CATSDLLSTEQFF.

This clonotype has more than one count but fewer than ten. One end of the junction is discordant with germline, which a read error may explain. The CDR3 nucleotides read TGTGCCAGCAGTTTAACAGGGGCGAGAGAGACCCAGTACTTC. Translating it yields CASSLTGARETQYF. This chain uses TRBV5-1 with TRBJ2-5; 7 bases agree with TRBD1. The CDR3 spans 14 residues. The germline V gene encodes CDR1 SGHRS and CDR2 YFSETQ.

This sequence joins TRBV20-1 and TRBJ2-1; D uncertain. The CDR3 has 15 amino acids. The V gene lost 3 bases and the J gene lost 0 bases, with 12 bases spanning the gap. CDR1 and CDR2 from the germline V gene are DFQATT and SNEGSKA (reference sequence). CDR3 residues: CSARALESSYNEQFF. CDR3 DNA sequence: TGCAGTGCTAGGGCTCTTGAGAGCTCCTACAATGAGCAGTTCTTC.

This clonotype was found a few times. J is TRBJ2-7 and V is TRBV7-8, with D possibly TRBD1 on 6 matching bases. Germline lookup yields CDR1 SGHVS and CDR2 FQNEAQ. The CDR3 contains 15 residues. Trimming took off 0 bases at V and 2 bases at J, with 11 bases between the two ends. The DNA for the CDR3 is TGTGCCAGCAGCTTAGCGCGGTGGGGGCCCTACGAGCAGTACTTC. It specifies CASSLARWGPYEQYF.

This clonotype was counted between two and nine times. The chain has TRBV7-2 and TRBJ1-1; D unresolved. Looked up from germline, CDR1 is SGHTA and CDR2 is FQGNSA. This CDR3 region has 14 residues. V shed 3 bases and J shed 4 bases, with 12 bases lying between them. The CDR3: CASSLGFPGTEAFF. The CDR3 bases are TGTGCCAGCAGCTTGGGCTTTCCAGGCACTGAAGCTTTCTTT.

This clonotype was picked up many times. V gene TRBV7-9 combines with J gene TRBJ2-3; 7 bases match TRBD1. CDR1 and CDR2 from the germline V gene are SEHNR and FQNEAQ (reference sequence). The V segment lost 5 bases and the J segment 0 bases; nucleotides outside the gene matches: 5. The CDR3 sequence is 15 residues long. The CDR3 region is CASSSQDRSTDTQYF. CDR3 sequence (DNA): TGTGCCAGCAGCAGCCAGGACAGGAGCACAGATACGCAGTATTTT.

This clonotype was recorded many times. The chain couples TRBV20-1 to TRBJ2-4; TRBD1 aligns across 8 bases. Looked up from germline, CDR1 is DFQATT and CDR2 is SNEGSKA (reference sequence). V dropped 1 base and J dropped 2; count of bases not matched to a gene: 7. The CDR3 length is 16 residues. The CDR3 sequence is CSARGQGRGPKNIQYF. For the CDR3, the DNA is TGCAGTGCTAGAGGACAGGGGCGGGGTCCCAAAAACATTCAGTACTTC.

This clonotype occurred many times. The chain couples TRBV5-1 to TRBJ2-3; D possibly corresponds to TRBD1 (7 bases). CDR1 is SGHRS, CDR2 YFSETQ, per germline. The CDR3 sequence is 16 residues long. Deletions cut 3 bases from V and 0 bases from J, with 14 bases between. The CDR3 region has the DNA TGCGCCAGCAGCTCGGGGGACAGCCCTAGCACAGATACGCAGTATTTT. It encodes CASSSGDSPSTDTQYF.

This clonotype was seen a few times. The rearrangement uses TRBV12-5 and TRBJ2-2; possibly TRBD2 for D (6 bases). Germline-derived CDR1 and CDR2 are LGHNT and FRNRAP. This CDR3 comprises 14 residues. The CDR3 nucleotides are TGTGCCCGCTTTGGAGGGCCAGTCACCGGGGAGCTGTTTTTT. This codes for CARFGGPVTGELFF.

In this sample, this clonotype turned up a few times. This chain connects TRBV5-1 to TRBJ2-1, with TRBD2 matching 8 bases. Germline V gene lookup returns CDR1 SGHRS and CDR2 YFSETQ. J lost 1 base, V lost 5 bases, and 5 bases had no gene match. This CDR3 has 15 amino acids. CDR3 coding DNA: TGCGCCAGCAGTCCACTAGCGGCGTCCTACAATGAGCAGTTCTTC. It codes for CASSPLAASYNEQFF.

This clonotype was seen more than once but under ten times. The chain uses TRBV5-1 and TRBJ2-3; D is ambiguous. V shed 3 bases and J shed 1 base, with 9 bases lying between them. Germline CDR1 SGHRS, CDR2 YFSETQ. The CDR3 totals 14 residues. Here the CDR3 reads CASSSALGTDTQYF. Written as DNA, the CDR3 is TGCGCCAGCAGCTCCGCCCTTGGCACAGATACGCAGTATTTT.

V gene TRBV29-1 combines with J gene TRBJ2-3, with a weak D call TRBD1 (5 bases). Germline V gene data show CDR1 as SQVTM and CDR2 as ANQGSEA. The germline V and J ends were trimmed by 5 bases and 0 bases, with 15 bases remaining between them. The length of the CDR3 is 15 residues. The CDR3 DNA is TGCAGCGTTTCTGACAGACTCCTTAGCACAGATACGCAGTATTTT. Translated, it gives CSVSDRLLSTDTQYF.

The table lists this clonotype with a few counts. The J gene is TRBJ2-1, the V gene TRBV29-1, with 7 bases lining up with TRBD2. Germline assignment: CDR1 SQVTM and CDR2 ANQGSEA. Trimming took 2 bases from V and 9 from J; bases not matched to a gene: 7. CDR3 size: 13 residues. The CDR3 spells CSVERAGRGEQFF. The CDR3 DNA sequence: TGCAGCGTTGAAAGGGCAGGGAGGGGTGAGCAGTTCTTC.

Only a few counts were recorded for this clonotype. V gene TRBV3-1 combines with J gene TRBJ2-7; 10 bases map to TRBD1. CDR1 LGHDT and CDR2 YNNKEL come from the germline V gene (reference sequence). V trimming: 0 bases; J trimming: 5 bases; junction bases outside the gene matches: 10. The CDR3 extends over 17 amino acids. CDR3 bases: TGTGCCAGCAGCCAAGAAACGACAGGGGGCTTAATGAACGAGCAGTACTTC. Translating gives CASSQETTGGLMNEQYF.

This clonotype was seen a few times. This chain uses TRBV20-1 with TRBJ1-2; TRBD1 matches at 11 bases. The CDR3 is made up of 13 amino acids. With V trimmed by 6 bases and J by 5 bases, 5 bases remained unmatched. The germline CDR1 and CDR2 sequences are DFQATT and SNEGSKA (reference sequence). The CDR3 reads CSASGQGAYGYTF. The CDR3 DNA reads as TGCAGTGCCAGTGGACAGGGGGCTTATGGCTACACCTTC.

This clonotype was seen a few times. V is TRBV12-3 or TRBV12-4 and J is TRBJ2-7; no clear D gene. The CDR3 totals 13 residues. V lost 4 bases to trimming and J lost 3 bases, with 10 bases between them. CDR3 sequence (DNA): TGTGCCAGCAGTTCCTCCTCGGTCTACGAGCAGTACTTC. This codes for CASSSSSVYEQYF.

This clonotype was recorded at least ten times. In nucleotides, the CDR3 is TGTGCCAGCAGTGAGCAGGGGCAGGGGTTCGGCTACACCTTC. It yields the protein CASSEQGQGFGYTF. The J gene is TRBJ1-2, the V gene TRBV2, with D perhaps TRBD1 (6 bases). The CDR3 sequence is 14 residues long. Germline loops: CDR1 SNHLY, CDR2 FYNNEI. V was clipped by 3 bases and J by 8 bases, with 16 bases between them.

This chain joins TRBV4-2 and TRBJ2-1; 12 bases are shared with TRBD2. In germline, CDR1 is LGHNA, CDR2 YNFKEQ. With 0 bases clipped from V and 4 bases from J, the junction kept 4 bases outside the gene matches. The CDR3 has 17 residues. The CDR3 nucleotides are TGTGCCAGCAGCCAAGAGTCAGGACTAGCGGGATACAATGAGCAGTTCTTC. Amino acid sequence: CASSQESGLAGYNEQFF.

This clonotype occurred many times. The V gene is TRBV3-1, the J gene TRBJ2-1; 14 bases are a match to TRBD2. V trimming: 1 base; J trimming: 6 bases; junction bases outside the gene matches: 2. This CDR3 is built from 16 residues. Germline-derived CDR1 and CDR2 are LGHDT and YNNKEL (reference sequence). CDR3: CASSQAGTSGSNEQFF. In DNA, the CDR3 is TGTGCCAGCAGCCAAGCCGGGACTAGCGGGAGCAATGAGCAGTTCTTC.

The genes are TRBV28 and TRBJ1-1, with TRBD1 matching 10 bases. The CDR3 runs 15 residues. The ends lost 3 bases at V and 5 bases at J; junction bases unmatched: 6. Germline V gives CDR1 MDHEN, CDR2 SYDVKM. CDR3: CASSFGDRGGTEAFF. In DNA form, the CDR3 reads TGTGCCAGCAGTTTCGGGGACAGGGGTGGAACTGAAGCTTTCTTT.

CDR3 bases: TGTGCCAGCAGCCCCTCGACTAGCGCGGTGCAAGAGACCCAGTACTTC. Its protein is CASSPSTSAVQETQYF. The rearrangement links TRBV7-6 to TRBJ2-5; 8 bases are a match to TRBD2. The CDR3 spans 16 residues. Looked up from germline, CDR1 is SGHVS and CDR2 is FNYEAQ. With V trimmed by 5 bases and J by 2 bases, 10 bases remained unmatched.